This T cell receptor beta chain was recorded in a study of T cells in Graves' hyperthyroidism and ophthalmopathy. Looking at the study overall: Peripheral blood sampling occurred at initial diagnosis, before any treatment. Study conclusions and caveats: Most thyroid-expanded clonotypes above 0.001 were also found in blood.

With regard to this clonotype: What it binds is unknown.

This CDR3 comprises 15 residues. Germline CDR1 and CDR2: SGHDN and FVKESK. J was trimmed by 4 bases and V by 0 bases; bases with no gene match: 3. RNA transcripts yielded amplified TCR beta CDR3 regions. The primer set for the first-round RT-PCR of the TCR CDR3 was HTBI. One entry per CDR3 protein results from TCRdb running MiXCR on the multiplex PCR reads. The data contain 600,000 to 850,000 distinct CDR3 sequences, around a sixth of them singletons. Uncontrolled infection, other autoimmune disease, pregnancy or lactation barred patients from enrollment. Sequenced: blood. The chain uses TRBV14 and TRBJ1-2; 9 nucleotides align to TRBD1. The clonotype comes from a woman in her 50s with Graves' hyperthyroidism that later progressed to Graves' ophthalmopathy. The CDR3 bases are TGTGCCAGCAGCCAAGATTACAGGGGGCTCTATGGCTACACCTTC. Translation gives CASSQDYRGLYGYTF.